Each of the 5 T cell receptor beta chains below was sequenced from the same sample in a study of cytomegalovirus exposure and HLA in healthy donors. The PCR employed 60 Vbeta primers together with 13 Jbeta primers. The method was immunoSEQ multiplex PCR; TCRdb's version includes in-frame clones alone and lacks a portion of them. This table holds approximately 220,000 clones, approximately 88% found once. Sequenced: PBMCs. Receptor source: a boy between 2 and 10 years old in good health and CMV-seronegative.

The chain recombines TRBV9 with TRBJ1-2; tentatively, D is TRBD1 (6 bases). CDR1 and CDR2 from the germline V gene are SGDLS and YYNGEE. The V gene lost 3 bases and the J gene lost 4 bases, with 16 bases spanning the gap. The CDR3 consists of 15 residues. The CDR3 sequence: CASSAPQGGTYGYTF. CDR3 coding DNA: TGTGCCAGCAGCGCGCCACAGGGAGGGACCTATGGCTACACCTTC.

The chain is built from TRBV9 and TRBJ1-1; perhaps TRBD1 as D (6 bases). The V gene's germline CDR1 is SGDLS and CDR2 YYNGEE. The CDR3 runs to 15 residues. The V gene lost 0 bases and the J gene lost 4 bases, with 13 bases spanning the gap. The CDR3 region has the DNA TGTGCCAGCAGCGTAGGCGGAACAGGGACCACTGAAGCTTTCTTT. This encodes CASSVGGTGTTEAFF.

The chain recombines TRBV2 with TRBJ1-2, with TRBD1 identical over 7 bases. CDR3 length: 16 residues. Germline assignment: CDR1 SNHLY and CDR2 FYNNEI. The trim removed 5 bases at V and 2 bases at J, leaving 11 bases unmatched. CDR3 bases: TGTGCCAGCAGTCCCTTACAGGGGCCCCGAAACTATGGCTACACCTTC. Residues: CASSPLQGPRNYGYTF.

Concerning this clone: At the DNA level, this CDR3 is encoded by other sequences in the same sample as well. The chain couples TRBV6-5 to TRBJ2-5; perhaps TRBD2 as D (5 bases). Germline loops: CDR1 MNHEY, CDR2 SVGAGI. This CDR3 is built from 14 residues. The germline V and J ends were trimmed by 7 bases and 4 bases, with 16 bases remaining between them. CDR3 in DNA: TGTGCCAGCACCAAACTACTAGAGGGAGAGACCCAGTACTTC. Its protein product is CASTKLLEGETQYF.

V usage is TRBV11-2 and J usage is TRBJ2-7, with TRBD1 identical over 8 bases. CDR3 length equals 14 residues. The J segment lost 1 base and the V segment lost 5 bases, leaving 4 bases of the junction unmatched. Germline assignment: CDR1 SGHAT and CDR2 FQNNGV. The CDR3 protein is CASSPDRVSYEQYF. The DNA for the CDR3 is TGTGCCAGCAGCCCGGACAGGGTGTCCTACGAGCAGTACTTC. Filled out from reference TRBV11-2 and TRBJ2-7, the complete variable domain reads EAGVAQSPRYKIIEKRQSVAFWCNPISGHATLYWYQQILGQGPKLLIQFQNNGVVDDSQLPKDRFSAERLKGVDSTLKIQPAKLEDSAVYLCASSPDRVSYEQYFGPGTRLTVT.